This T cell receptor (beta chain) was captured by sequencing in a study of early T cells in non-severe SARS-CoV-2 infection. Study background: Whole-blood bulk RNA, unsorted, was sequenced, and chains were unpaired.

Findings and limits, study-wide: Database matching using VDJdb favored anti-spike CD8 responses, with private and CD4 specificities left missing.

In its sample, this clonotype was seen a few times. Its antigen is still unknown. This CDR3 has 16 residues. The germline CDR1 and CDR2 sequences are DFQATT and SNEGSKA (reference sequence). With 0 bases clipped from V and 2 bases from J, the junction kept 8 bases outside the gene matches. As part of library construction, unique molecular identifiers were attached to individual cDNA molecules. MiXCR, run by TCRdb on the 5' RACE reads, gives a single entry per CDR3 protein. The data show about 83,000 distinct CDR3 sequences, around 12% seen once. Sequences were obtained from whole blood. This TCR derives from an adult who was a healthcare worker with PCR-confirmed SARS-CoV-2 infection or an uninfected control (not recorded which). The rearrangement links TRBV20-1 to TRBJ2-3, with 7 bases lining up with TRBD2. The CDR3 loop reads CSAREFASGITDTQYF. The CDR3 DNA sequence: TGCAGTGCTAGAGAGTTCGCTAGCGGAATCACAGATACGCAGTATTTT.